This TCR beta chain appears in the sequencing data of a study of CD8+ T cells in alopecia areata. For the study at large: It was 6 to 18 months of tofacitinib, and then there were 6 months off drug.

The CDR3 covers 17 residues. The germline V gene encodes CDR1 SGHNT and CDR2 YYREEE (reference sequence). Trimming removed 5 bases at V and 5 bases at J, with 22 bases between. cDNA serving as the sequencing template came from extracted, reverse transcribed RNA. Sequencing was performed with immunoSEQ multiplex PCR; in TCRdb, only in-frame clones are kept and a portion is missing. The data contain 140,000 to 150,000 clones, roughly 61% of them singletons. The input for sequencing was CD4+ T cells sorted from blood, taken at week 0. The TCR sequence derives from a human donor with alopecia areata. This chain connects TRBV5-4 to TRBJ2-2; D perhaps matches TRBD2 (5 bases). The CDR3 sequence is CASSPLGRTGMTGELFF. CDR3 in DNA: TGTGCCAGCAGTCCCCTAGGGCGGACCGGGATGACCGGGGAGCTGTTTTTT.